These T cell receptor beta chains were read from a single sample in a study of cytomegalovirus exposure and HLA in healthy donors. Data came from immunoSEQ multiplex PCR; TCRdb stores just in-frame clones and leaves some out. The table has 70,000 to 85,000 clones, about two thirds seen once. Sequencing was performed on PBMCs. The receptor source for this set is a man aged 25-45 years in good health and CMV-seropositive. Each CDR3 is given with its conserved first and last residue. The order of the fields is J gene, V gene, D gene, clone size, CDR3 DNA, CDR3 protein. D genes are given only for firm matches. Rows give clone size only sometimes, using once, few, many, or a class for an expanded clone.

TRBJ2-1	TRBV2	.	.	TGTGCCAGCATACGGGGGACCTACAATGAGCAGTTCTTC	CASIRGTYNEQFF
TRBJ1-1	TRBV27	.	.	TGTGCCAGCAGTTCCCGATTGAGGGGGGAAGCTTTCTTT	CASSSRLRGEAFF
TRBJ2-1	TRBV2	TRBD2	.	TGTGCCAGCAGGGGACTAGCGGGAGTCGGGTACAATGAGCAGTTCTTC	CASRGLAGVGYNEQFF
TRBJ2-1	TRBV19	TRBD2	.	TGTGCCAGTAGTATAGCTCTAGCGGGAGTATATGAGCAGTTCTTC	CASSIALAGVYEQFF
TRBJ1-6	TRBV7-2	TRBD1	.	TGTGCCAGCAGCCCCAATCCAGGGGGCAGATCACCCCTCCACTTT	CASSPNPGGRSPLHF
TRBJ1-2	TRBV28	.	.	TGTGCCAGCAGTATAGGGGGGGGGAATGGCTACACCTTC	CASSIGGGNGYTF
TRBJ2-1	TRBV19	.	.	TGTGCCAGTACCCCCGCGGAGGGCAGAATCTACAATGAGCAGTTCTTC	CASTPAEGRIYNEQFF
TRBJ1-1	TRBV11-3	.	.	TGTGCCAGCAGTCCAGGTGTTACTGAAGCTTTCTTT	CASSPGVTEAFF
TRBJ2-3	TRBV6-4	.	.	TGTGCCAGCAGTTTGAAGCCCACAGATACGCAGTATTTT	CASSLKPTDTQYF
TRBJ2-1	TRBV25-1	TRBD1	once	TGTGCCAGCAGTTCCTCACGGACAGGGAAGTACAATGAGCAGTTCTTC	CASSSSRTGKYNEQFF
TRBJ1-1	TRBV19	.	.	TGTGCCAGTAGACGCGAGTCAGGGCTCTTCAACACTGAAGCTTTCTTT	CASRRESGLFNTEAFF
TRBJ1-1	TRBV7-3	TRBD1	.	TGTGCCAGCAGCTTGAATGTTATCGGACAGGGTCTTCCCACTGAAGCTTTCTTT	CASSLNVIGQGLPTEAFF
TRBJ2-7	TRBV9	TRBD2	few	TGTGCCAGCAGCGTAGGAGCGGGGGCCTACGAGCAGTACTTC	CASSVGAGAYEQYF
TRBJ2-7	TRBV7-8	.	.	TGTGCCAGCAGCCCCGGGAACGAGCAGTACTTC	CASSPGNEQYF
TRBJ2-7	TRBV10-2	.	few	TGCGCCAGCAGTCCCCCCTCTTTGTCCTACGAGCAGTACTTC	CASSPPSLSYEQYF
TRBJ2-3	TRBV5-6	.	.	TGTGCCAGCAGCTTGGACGGGAGTACAGATACGCAGTATTTT	CASSLDGSTDTQYF
TRBJ2-1	TRBV6-7	TRBD2	.	TGTGCCAGCATTAGCGGGGGAGGTAATGAGCAGTTCTTC	CASISGGGNEQFF
TRBJ2-1	TRBV5-1	.	.	TGCGCCAGCAGCTTGGATGCAGGCTCCTACAATGAGCAGTTCTTC	CASSLDAGSYNEQFF
TRBJ2-7	TRBV19	.	.	TGTGCCACCCTGGGGGCCCCTGGGAAGCAGTACTTC	CATLGAPGKQYF
TRBJ1-1	TRBV19	TRBD1	.	TGTGCCAGTAAAACCCCCCGGACAGGGAGGACTGAAGCTTTCTTT	CASKTPRTGRTEAFF
TRBJ2-1	TRBV7-9	TRBD2	.	TGTGCTTCGCTAGCGGGGCGATACAATGAGCAGTTCTTC	CASLAGRYNEQFF
TRBJ2-2	TRBV29-1	TRBD2	.	TGCAGCGTAAGCGGACTAGCGGGAGCCGGGGAGCTGTTTTTT	CSVSGLAGAGELFF
TRBJ2-6	TRBV9	TRBD2	.	TGTGCCAGCAGCGTAGTGCCAGCGGGGTCCTCTGGGGCCAACGTCCTGACTTTC	CASSVVPAGSSGANVLTF
TRBJ2-3	TRBV6-6	TRBD1	.	TGTGCCAGCAGTTACACAGGGGGCGGCACAGATACGCAGTATTTT	CASSYTGGGTDTQYF
TRBJ2-5	TRBV5-6	TRBD1	.	TGTGCCAGCAGCGGAAGACGGGACAGCAAAGAGACCCAGTACTTC	CASSGRRDSKETQYF
TRBJ1-6	TRBV6-5	.	.	TGTGCCAGCAGTCCTCCCCGGGCGGGGTCACCCCTCCACTTT	CASSPPRAGSPLHF
TRBJ2-7	TRBV10-3	.	.	TGTGCCATCAGTGAGTTGGACAAGCTCAACTCCTACGAGCAGTACTTC	CAISELDKLNSYEQYF
TRBJ1-2	TRBV27	.	.	TGTGCCAGCAGTTATTCCGGGATGGACTATGGCTACACCTTC	CASSYSGMDYGYTF
TRBJ2-7	TRBV5-4	.	few	TGTGCCAGCAGCTTGCAGGGTCGGCACGAGCAGTACTTC	CASSLQGRHEQYF
TRBJ1-4	TRBV28	.	few	TGTGCCAGCAGTTCTCGCCGACAGTTAAAACTGTTTTTT	CASSSRRQLKLFF
TRBJ1-5	TRBV7-8	.	once	TGTGCCAGCAGCCCCCGCGGCAATCAGCCCCAGCATTTT	CASSPRGNQPQHF
TRBJ2-7	TRBV18	TRBD1	.	TGTGCCAGCTCACCAGCCGGGACAGGGGACTACGAGCAGTACTTC	CASSPAGTGDYEQYF
TRBJ2-7	TRBV27	.	.	TGTGCCAGCAGTTTACGTGGGGCGGGGTTCTACGAGCAGTACTTC	CASSLRGAGFYEQYF
TRBJ2-1	TRBV9	TRBD2	few	TGTGCCAGCAGCGCGAGACTAGCGGGAGTGGCCTACAATGAGCAGTTCTTC	CASSARLAGVAYNEQFF
TRBJ1-3	TRBV5-1	TRBD1	.	TGCGCCAGCAGCTGGGGACAGGGGGGAAACACCATATATTTT	CASSWGQGGNTIYF
TRBJ2-2	TRBV5-1	TRBD1	once	TGCGCCAGCAGCTTGGGAACGGACAGGGATATCACCGGGGAGCTGTTTTTT	CASSLGTDRDITGELFF
TRBJ2-3	TRBV10-2	TRBD2	.	TGCGCCAGCAGCCCGACTAGCGGGAGACTTTCTACGCAGTATTTT	CASSPTSGRLSTQYF
TRBJ2-7	TRBV15	.	.	TGTGCCACCAGCAGAGATTGGGGAGATTACGAGCAGTACTTC	CATSRDWGDYEQYF
TRBJ1-6	TRBV6-5	.	.	TGTGCCAGCAGTTACTCGTTTGAAAACACCCTACCCCTCCACTTT	CASSYSFENTLPLHF
TRBJ2-5	TRBV7-9	TRBD2	.	TGTGCCAGCAGCCCCGGGACTAGCGGGGGAGGGGAGACCCAGTACTTC	CASSPGTSGGGETQYF
TRBJ2-7	TRBV27	.	.	TGTGCCAGCAGTATTAGCGTAGCGGTCGAGCAGTACTTC	CASSISVAVEQYF
TRBJ2-7	TRBV18	.	.	TGTGCCAGCTCACCACCGGTCCAGGGCTACGAGCAGTACTTC	CASSPPVQGYEQYF
TRBJ2-7	TRBV5-6	TRBD1	.	TGTGCCAGCAGCTTTGCGGGACAGGGATTCTACGAGCAGTACTTC	CASSFAGQGFYEQYF
TRBJ2-1	TRBV5-1	.	.	TGCGCCAGCAGCTTGGGATCCAGGGGCACATCTCCCCTAAATGAGCAGTTCTTC	CASSLGSRGTSPLNEQFF
TRBJ2-7	TRBV19	TRBD2	.	TGTGCCAGTAGTATAGCGCTAGCGGGGGAGGTTCAGTACTTC	CASSIALAGEVQYF
TRBJ1-2	TRBV6-1	.	.	TGTGCCAGCAGTGCGACTTCCGGCCCGCTCGGCTACACCTTC	CASSATSGPLGYTF
TRBJ1-1	TRBV5-1	.	.	TGCGCCAGCAGCTTCCAGGGAAGGGGCGCCACTGAAGCTTTCTTT	CASSFQGRGATEAFF
TRBJ2-7	TRBV5-1	TRBD2	.	TGCGCCAGCAGCTTGTCGGGGGGAAACTACGAGCAGTACTTC	CASSLSGGNYEQYF
TRBJ1-2	TRBV11-2	.	.	TGTGCCAGCAGCTTAGAACTCTCCGGCTACACCTTC	CASSLELSGYTF
TRBJ1-6	TRBV19	TRBD1	.	TGTGCCAGTAGTATAGAAGGGGGAAGGGGGCGTAAAAATTCACCCCTCCACTTT	CASSIEGGRGRKNSPLHF
TRBJ1-2	TRBV4-2	TRBD1	.	TGTGCCAGCAGCCAAGGGCGGACAGGGTCCACGGGCTACACCTTC	CASSQGRTGSTGYTF